The rows below give T cell receptor beta chains drawn from one sample of a study of response to subunit inactivated influenza vaccine. One entry per CDR3 protein results from TCRdb running MiXCR on the RT-PCR reads. Here the sample spans more than 450,000 distinct CDR3 sequences, roughly 12% being singletons. This sample also appeared in a second study, on T cells expressing NK-cell markers.

The input for sequencing was PBMCs from blood, taken on the day of vaccination. The receptors were sampled from a man aged 50 to 59 who received an inactivated influenza vaccine. Each CDR3 is given without its conserved first and last residue. Fields, in order: V gene, J gene, CDR3 protein.

>TRBV5-1|TRBJ2-4
ASSLGTLLAKNIQY
>TRBV5-1|TRBJ1-3
ASSPGLPGSGNTIY
>TRBV20-1|TRBJ2-5
SARDLAAQETQY
>TRBV5-1|TRBJ2-3
ASSSPGLAGSTDTQY
>TRBV3-1|TRBJ2-1
ASSQRGGVSEQF
>TRBV10-3|TRBJ2-7
AISELYEQY
>TRBV2|TRBJ2-5
ASSTRRGGSQETQY
>TRBV5-1|TRBJ2-3
ASSLFPPAGSTDTQY
>TRBV3-1|TRBJ2-1
ASSSTSGGGNEQF
>TRBV29-1|TRBJ2-7
SVAGLAGVHEQY
>TRBV6-5|TRBJ2-7
ASSYLGAADEQY
>TRBV15|TRBJ2-1
ATSRGPYLSYNEQF
>TRBV18|TRBJ2-7
ASSPPDGFPYEQY
>TRBV11-2|TRBJ2-1
ASSLGVFGGPSSYNEQF
>TRBV7-2|TRBJ1-2
ASSSGTVASGYT
>TRBV28|TRBJ2-2
ASSPARDRNTGELF
>TRBV5-1|TRBJ2-1
ASSLARGWVDEQF
>TRBV6-1|TRBJ1-3
ASRKTGLSGNTIY
>TRBV29-1|TRBJ2-7
SVRGQGAYEQY
>TRBV7-9|TRBJ2-7
ASSLVLGQGGEQY
>TRBV6-5|TRBJ1-1
ASSYPPGTGTNTEAF
>TRBV7-2|TRBJ2-4
ASSLAPRGALAKNIQY
>TRBV4-2|TRBJ2-1
ASSSLAGVAGNEQF
>TRBV6-2/TRBV6-3|TRBJ1-1
ASSSHRELNTEAF
>TRBV18|TRBJ1-1
ASSPLTGSSTEAF
>TRBV7-6|TRBJ2-5
ASSLDGTAQETQY
>TRBV10-3|TRBJ2-7
AISERGGEQY
>TRBV7-9|TRBJ1-1
ASSSTGPRRANTEAF
>TRBV18|TRBJ2-1
ASSPYSYNEQF
>TRBV5-1|TRBJ2-7
ASSSQTTREEQY
>TRBV4-1|TRBJ2-5
ASSQGEWGETQY
>TRBV14|TRBJ2-3
ASSATSGHTDTQY
>TRBV9|TRBJ1-4
ASSAGSVARGSEKLF